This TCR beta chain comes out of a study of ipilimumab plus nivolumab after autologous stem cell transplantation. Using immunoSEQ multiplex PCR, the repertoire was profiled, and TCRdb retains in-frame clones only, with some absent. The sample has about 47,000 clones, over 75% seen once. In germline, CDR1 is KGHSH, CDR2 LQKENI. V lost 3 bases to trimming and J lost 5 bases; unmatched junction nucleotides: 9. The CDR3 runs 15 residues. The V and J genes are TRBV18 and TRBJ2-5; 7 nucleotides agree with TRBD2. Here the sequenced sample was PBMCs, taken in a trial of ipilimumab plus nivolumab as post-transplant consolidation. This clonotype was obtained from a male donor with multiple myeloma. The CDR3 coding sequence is TGTGCCAGCTCACCCGGACTAGTGGAGGTGGAGACCCAGTACTTC. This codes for CASSPGLVEVETQYF.